The text below deals with one TCR beta chain. Sequenced by immunoSEQ multiplex PCR; TCRdb stores in-frame clones only, minus some. The table lists around 380,000 clones, roughly 77% of them singletons, with about 1% in the top ten. The sample comes from a study of blood T cell repertoires in COVID-19. In the study overall: The samples span acute and convalescent COVID-19 from the United States, Italy and Spain.

This CDR3 comprises 12 residues. V lost 5 bases, J lost 8 bases, and 12 bases lay in between. Germline values: CDR1 SGHVS, CDR2 FQNEAQ. This receptor was obtained from a human donor with acute or convalescent COVID-19. The donor label of this sample is uncertain. The chain couples TRBV7-8 to TRBJ1-2; D might be TRBD1 (6 bases). The sample taken for sequencing was peripheral blood. The CDR3, as DNA: TGTGCCAGCAGCCCCCCGAGGGGGGGCTACACCTTC. Translation: CASSPPRGGYTF.